The T cell receptor (beta chain) described here comes from a study of T-cell memory formation after mild COVID-19 (dated by TCRdb to the early 2020s). Broadly, across the study: Most TCR sequence clusters were specific to one of the two donors. The cohort was made up of two young adult volunteers, one female and one male, who were previously healthy. In two donors, T-cell clones that expanded and contracted after mild COVID-19 were followed by sequencing TCRalpha and TCRbeta repertoires longitudinally. Here is what the overall study found, with its caveats: Whether the second-wave clones peaking on day 37 were SARS-CoV-2 specific was not confirmed. The detection of some responding clones in pre-infection memory suggests that pre-existing cross-reactive memory T cells joined the SARS-CoV-2 response. Contracting CD4+ clones appeared mostly in the CM and EM memory subsets, whereas CD8+ clones were enriched in EMRA. From day 15 to 85, contracting clones showed balanced CD4/CD8 phenotypes, whereas a second wave of clones that expanded from day 15 to 37 leaned towards CD4+. The study included only a couple of mild cases, and larger cohorts that include severe cases with pre-infection samples were judged to be necessary.

Reading from cysteine to phenylalanine, the CDR3 counts 13 amino acids. Only the CDR3 part of the read is kept: 39 bases, read in frame from the first base. CDR1 SGHKS and CDR2 YYEKEE were looked up in the germline V gene (reference sequence). The V and J ends are trimmed by 4 bases and 4 bases, leaving 11 bases between them. Ficoll-Paque density gradient centrifugation was used to isolate PBMCs. Sequencer: Illumina NovaSeq 6000. TCRalpha and TCRbeta cDNA libraries were constructed by 5'RACE with constant-segment primers, with sample barcodes and unique molecular identifiers being introduced. RNA was extracted from every sample with Trizol reagent. The libraries were amplified in two PCR steps, and the second step added a second sample barcode and Illumina TruSeq adapters. Sequencing of libraries was performed on an Illumina NovaSeq with 2 x 150 bp paired-end reads. Concerning the study's data processing: Demultiplexing of reads and collapsing into UMI-guided consensus sequences were performed with migec v1.2.7. Using mixcr v2.1.11, UMI consensuses were aligned to TRA and TRB V and J templates and then assembled into clonotypes. Expanded or contracted clonotypes were those called significant by both edgeR and NoisET, with noise models trained on biological replicates. For edgeR calls, a false discovery rate-adjusted p below 0.01 and a log2 fold-change threshold of 1 were applied. As an exploratory analysis of dynamics, max-normalized trajectories of the 1000 most abundant clonotypes were examined by PCA with hierarchical clustering. The CD4 or CD8 phenotype of responding clones was assigned using the separately sequenced CD4+ and CD8+ repertoires. TCRdb applied fastp at Q25 and MiXCR to the public reads, then kept only in-frame beta chains. Each CDR3 protein appears once, grouped with its most common genes and DNA. The V and J calls come from TCRdb's annotation, not from the publication. Here the sample has some 310,000 distinct CDR3 sequences; roughly 19% occur a single time. Roughly a fifth of the sample is taken by the ten largest.

With respect to this clonotype: What antigen it recognizes has not been identified. No base quality information exists; no much larger clone differs at one position.

This sequence uses TRBV5-5 and TRBJ1-1; a confident D gene designation cannot be given. This clonotype originated in a man younger than 35 who had mild COVID-19 (a few samples of this study predate the infection). The sample titles of this study are shuffled in the database, so cell type and time point are left out; the donor was told from shared clones. Source material: PBMCs or a T cell subset sorted from them (not recorded which). The CDR3 region has the sequence CASSRITSTEAFF. Here is the DNA: TGTGCCAGCAGCCGGATAACTTCCACTGAAGCTTTCTTT.